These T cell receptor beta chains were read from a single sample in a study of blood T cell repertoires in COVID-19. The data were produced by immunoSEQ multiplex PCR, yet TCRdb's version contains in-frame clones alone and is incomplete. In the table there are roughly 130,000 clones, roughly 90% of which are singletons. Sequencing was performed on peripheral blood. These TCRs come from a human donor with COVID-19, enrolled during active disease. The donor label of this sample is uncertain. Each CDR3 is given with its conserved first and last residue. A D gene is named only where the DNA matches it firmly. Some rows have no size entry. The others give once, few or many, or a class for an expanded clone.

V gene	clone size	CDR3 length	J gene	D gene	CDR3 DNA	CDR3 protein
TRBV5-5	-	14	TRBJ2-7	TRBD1	TGTGCCAGCAGCTCCGCTGGGACAGCGCGCGAGCAGTACTTC	CASSSAGTAREQYF
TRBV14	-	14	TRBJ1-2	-	TGTGCCAGCAGCCCGGACGGCAGGGGCTATGGCTACACCTTC	CASSPDGRGYGYTF
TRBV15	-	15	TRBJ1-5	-	TGTGCCACCAGCAGATCCCGGGACACGAATCAGCCCCAGCATTTT	CATSRSRDTNQPQHF
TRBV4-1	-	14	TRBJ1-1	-	TGCGCCAGCAGCCAAGGAATCTACAACACTGAAGCTTTCTTT	CASSQGIYNTEAFF
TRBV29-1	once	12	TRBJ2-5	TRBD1	TGCAGCTCCGGACAGGGCGGGGAGACCCAGTACTTC	CSSGQGGETQYF
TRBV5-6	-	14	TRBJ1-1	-	TGTGCCACCACCTCGGGCAGGGATGACACTGAAGCTTTCTTT	CATTSGRDDTEAFF
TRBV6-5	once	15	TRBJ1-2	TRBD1	TGTGCCAGCAGTTACTCAGACAGGGGGCATGGTGGCTACACCTTC	CASSYSDRGHGGYTF
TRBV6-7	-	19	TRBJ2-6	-	TGTGCCAGCACATACGATGGTAGCGACAACAACTCTGGGGCCAACGTCCTGACTTTC	CASTYDGSDNNSGANVLTF
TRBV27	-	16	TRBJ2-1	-	TGTGCCAGCAGTTTTCCGGGTTCCGGGTCCTACAATGAGCAGTTCTTC	CASSFPGSGSYNEQFF
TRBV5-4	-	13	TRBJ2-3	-	TGTGCCAGCAGTCCTCCTGGCACAGATACGCAGTATTTT	CASSPPGTDTQYF
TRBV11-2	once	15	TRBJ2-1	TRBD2	TGTGCCAGCAGTTTAAGAGCGGGGGGGCCGGGTGAGCAGTTCTTC	CASSLRAGGPGEQFF
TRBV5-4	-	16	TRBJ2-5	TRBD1	TGTGCCAGCAGCTTGAGGCAGGGGGCGGTCGACGGGACCCAGTACTTC	CASSLRQGAVDGTQYF
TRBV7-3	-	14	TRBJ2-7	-	TGTGCCAGCAGCTTAAGGAGGGGCTCTGAAGAGCAGTACTTC	CASSLRRGSEEQYF
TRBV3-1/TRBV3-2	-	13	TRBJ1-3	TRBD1	TGTGCCAGCCAAAGTGGACAGGGTAACACCATATATTTT	CASQSGQGNTIYF
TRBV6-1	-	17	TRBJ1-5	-	TGTGCCAGCAGTGAATTCCCCCTGGGCAGTAGCAATCAGCCCCAGCATTTT	CASSEFPLGSSNQPQHF
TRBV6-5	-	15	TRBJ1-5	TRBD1	TGTGCCAGCAGGCGACAGGGGTTGGGTGGCCAGCCCCAGCATTTT	CASRRQGLGGQPQHF
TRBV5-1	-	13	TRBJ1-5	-	TGCGCCATACCGGGGAGGTCCAATCAGCCCCAGCATTTT	CAIPGRSNQPQHF
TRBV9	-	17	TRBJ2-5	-	TGTGCCAGCAGCGCACCTAGGGGGGGTTCTCCAACAGGGACCCAGTACTTC	CASSAPRGGSPTGTQYF
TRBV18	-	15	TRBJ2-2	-	TGTGCCAGCTCACCACGTCGCTCAATCTACGGGGAGCTGTTTTTT	CASSPRRSIYGELFF
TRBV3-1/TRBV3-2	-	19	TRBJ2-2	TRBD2	TGTGCCAGCAGCCAAGAGGGAATGGTGGCGGGAGACGACACCGGGGAGCTGTTTTTT	CASSQEGMVAGDDTGELFF
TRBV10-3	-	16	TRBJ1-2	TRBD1	TGTGCCATCAGTGAAGGACAGGGGGCCTCTCGGGGAGGCTACACCTTC	CAISEGQGASRGGYTF
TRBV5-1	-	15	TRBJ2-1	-	TGCGCCAGCAGCCCTGGGACTCTCTCCTACAATGAGCAGTTCTTC	CASSPGTLSYNEQFF
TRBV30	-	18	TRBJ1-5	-	TGTGCCTGGAGAGGTCGGCGGATCTCGGCAGGGGCCGATCAGCCCCAGCATTTT	CAWRGRRISAGADQPQHF
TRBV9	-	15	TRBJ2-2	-	TGTGCCAGCAGCGTAGCCAGTACGAACACCGGGGAGCTGTTTTTT	CASSVASTNTGELFF
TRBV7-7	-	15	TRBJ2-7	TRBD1	TGTGCCAGCAGCCTAGACAGGGGTCCTTCCTACGAGCAGTACTTC	CASSLDRGPSYEQYF
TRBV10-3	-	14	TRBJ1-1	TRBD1	TGTGCCATCACCCGGACAGGGGTAGCCTCTGAAGCTTTCTTT	CAITRTGVASEAFF
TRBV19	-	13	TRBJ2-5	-	TGTGCCAGTAGCGAACAGGCTCAAGAGACCCAGTACTTC	CASSEQAQETQYF
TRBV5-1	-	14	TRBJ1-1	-	TGCGCCAGCAGACAGGGCCTTATGAACACTGAAGCTTTCTTT	CASRQGLMNTEAFF
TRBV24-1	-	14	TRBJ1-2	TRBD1	TGTGCCACCAGTGAAACCCGGGACAGGCGTGGCTACACCTTC	CATSETRDRRGYTF
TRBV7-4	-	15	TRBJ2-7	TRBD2	TGTGCCAGCAGCCGGGAGGCAGGGCCCTCCTACGAGCAGTACTTC	CASSREAGPSYEQYF
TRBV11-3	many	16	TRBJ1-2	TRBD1	TGTGCCAGCAGCTTAGAAGGGCGACAGGGTAACTATGGCTACACCTTC	CASSLEGRQGNYGYTF
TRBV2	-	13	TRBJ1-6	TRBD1	TGTGCCAGCAGTCTAGAGGGGGCTTCACCCCTCCACTTT	CASSLEGASPLHF
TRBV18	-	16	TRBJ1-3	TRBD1	TGTGCCAGCTCACCACCGGGACAGTCGTCTGGAAACACCATATATTTT	CASSPPGQSSGNTIYF
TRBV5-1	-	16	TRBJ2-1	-	TGCGCCAGCAGCTTGGGACCAGGGGCTTTGGGAAATGAGCAGTTCTTC	CASSLGPGALGNEQFF
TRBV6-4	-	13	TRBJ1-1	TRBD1	TGTGCCAGCAGTGCTCAGGGGGTTACTGAAGCTTTCTTT	CASSAQGVTEAFF
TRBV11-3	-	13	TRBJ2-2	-	TGTGCCAGCAGCTTGTCGGGTGCCGGGGAGCTGTTTTTT	CASSLSGAGELFF
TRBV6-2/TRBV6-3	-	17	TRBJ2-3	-	TGTGCCAGCAGTTACCCCCAGAGAGGGGGGGCACAAGATACGCAGTATTTT	CASSYPQRGGAQDTQYF
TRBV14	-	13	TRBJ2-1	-	TGTGCCAGCAGCCAAATTGGTAGCGAGAGGCAGTTCTTC	CASSQIGSERQFF
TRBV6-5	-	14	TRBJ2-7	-	TGTGCCAGCTGCAGTGGGACTGCCTCCTACGAGCAGTACTTC	CASCSGTASYEQYF
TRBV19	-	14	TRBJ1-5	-	TGTGCCAGTAGTATAGGCGGAAGCAATCAGCCCCAGCATTTT	CASSIGGSNQPQHF
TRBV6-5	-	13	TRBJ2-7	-	TGTGCCAGCTCCCGGGACAAGGCCTACGAGCAGTACTTC	CASSRDKAYEQYF
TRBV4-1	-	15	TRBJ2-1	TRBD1	TGCGCCAGCAGCCAAGGGACAGGGGTTTTTAGTGAGCAGTTCTTC	CASSQGTGVFSEQFF
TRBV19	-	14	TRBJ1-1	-	TGTGCCAGTAGTGGACAGTGGGGAAACACTGAAGCTTTCTTT	CASSGQWGNTEAFF
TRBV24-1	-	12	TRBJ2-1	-	TGTGCCACCAGTGATTTCGTCAATGAGCAGTTCTTC	CATSDFVNEQFF
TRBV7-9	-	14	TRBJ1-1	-	TGTGCCAGCAGCCAGAGGGCCGAGAGGGCTGAAGCTTTCTTT	CASSQRAERAEAFF
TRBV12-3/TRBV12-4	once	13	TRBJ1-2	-	TGTGCCAGCACCATGACAGATAACTATGGCTACACCTTC	CASTMTDNYGYTF
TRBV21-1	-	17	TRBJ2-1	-	TGTGCCAGCAGCAAGGGGGTGACAGGGGGTATTGGCAATGAGCAGTTCTTC	CASSKGVTGGIGNEQFF
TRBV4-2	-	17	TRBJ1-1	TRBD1	TGTGCCAGCAGCCAATACAGGGGGCAGAAGGTGACGACTGAAGCTTTCTTT	CASSQYRGQKVTTEAFF
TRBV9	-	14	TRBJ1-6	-	TGTGCCAGCAGCGTAGGGTCGGAGAATTCACCCCTCCACTTT	CASSVGSENSPLHF
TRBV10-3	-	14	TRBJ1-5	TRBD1	TGTGCCATCTCAGGGGGCGACGGCAATCAGCCCCAGCATTTT	CAISGGDGNQPQHF
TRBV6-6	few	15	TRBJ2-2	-	TGTGCCAGCAGTTACGGGTCAGGGAGGTCTGGGGAGCTGTTTTTT	CASSYGSGRSGELFF